These 8 T cell receptor beta chains originate from one sample sequenced in a study of T cells after posttransplantation cyclophosphamide. Busulfan-fludarabine conditioning, marrow transplant, and cyclophosphamide on days +3 and +4 were administered. Sequenced by immunoSEQ multiplex PCR; TCRdb stores in-frame clones only, minus some. This repertoire holds roughly 9,900 clones, and none appear only once. The material sequenced was PBMCs, taken after allogeneic stem cell transplant with posttransplant cyclophosphamide. Receptors originate from a female patient aged 40-50 years who received an allogeneic stem cell transplant from a related donor, was CMV-positive, and had no GVHD. A subset of T cells may come from the graft donor.

This clone was observed at least ten times. The genes are TRBV27 and TRBJ1-4; perhaps TRBD1 as D (6 bases). V was cut by 8 bases and J by 5 bases, with 12 bases left in between. The CDR3 has 13 residues. Looked up from germline, CDR1 is MNHEY and CDR2 is SMNVEV (reference sequence). CDR3 sequence: CASGRGGNEKLFF. CDR3 coding DNA: TGTGCCAGCGGTAGGGGGGGAAATGAAAAACTGTTTTTT. Full variable domain (remainder filled in from reference TRBV27 and TRBJ1-4): EAQVTQNPRYLITVTGKKLTVTCSQNMNHEYMSWYRQDPGLGLRQIYYSMNVEVTDKGDVPEGYKVSRKEKRNFPLILESPSPNQTSLYFCASGRGGNEKLFFGSGTQLSVL.

This clone was found many times. This rearrangement joins TRBV5-5 to TRBJ1-1, with D unresolved. From germline, CDR1 is SGHKS and CDR2 YYEKEE (reference sequence). There are 13 residues in the CDR3. Trimming left V 6 bases short and J 5 bases short, with 14 bases between. The chain's CDR3 is CASTFGPETEAFF. DNA of the CDR3: TGTGCCAGCACTTTTGGCCCGGAGACTGAAGCTTTCTTT.

This clone has just a few counts. CDR3 protein: CASGLIAGGKADTQYF. DNA for the CDR3: TGTGCTAGTGGTTTGATCGCGGGGGGGAAAGCAGATACGCAGTATTTT. This chain links TRBV12-5 with TRBJ2-3; 9 positions agree with TRBD2. Germline CDR1 is LGHNT and CDR2 is FRNRAP. V gave up 2 bases and J gave up 4 bases; unmatched junction bases: 7. This CDR3 has 16 amino acids. The whole variable domain, filled in from reference TRBV12-5 and TRBJ2-3, reads DARVTQTPRHKVTEMGQEVTMRCQPILGHNTVFWYRQTMMQGLELLAYFRNRAPLDDSGMPKDRFSAEMPDATLATLKIQPSEPRDSAVYFCASGLIAGGKADTQYFGPGTRLTVL.

This clone was seen ten or more times. The V gene is TRBV5-6, the J gene TRBJ1-5, with D perhaps TRBD1 (5 bases). Germline assignment: CDR1 SGHDT and CDR2 YYEEEE. Between the trimmed V and J ends, which lost 4 bases and 5 bases, there was a span of 16 bases. This CDR3 has 15 residues. The CDR3 loop reads CASSRYGHQYQPQHF. CDR3 DNA: TGTGCCAGCAGCCGATATGGACACCAGTATCAGCCCCAGCATTTT.

Ten or more counts support this clone. V usage is TRBV7-2 and J usage is TRBJ2-3; D is unresolved. V lost 4 bases and J 6 bases, leaving 8 bases between the germline ends. CDR1 is SGHTA, CDR2 FQGNSA, per germline. The CDR3 length is 12 residues. CDR3 sequence: CASSSRMDTQYF. In DNA form, the CDR3 reads TGTGCCAGCAGCTCCAGGATGGATACGCAGTATTTT.

This clone was counted at least ten times. V usage is TRBV7-2 and J usage is TRBJ1-2; tentative D call: TRBD1 (6 bases). V dropped 5 bases and J dropped 8 bases, with 21 bases sitting between them. Germline loops: CDR1 SGHTA, CDR2 FQGNSA. The CDR3 loop spans 15 amino acids. The CDR3 loop reads CASSLGQTSLRGYTF. CDR3 in DNA: TGTGCCAGCAGCCTTGGACAGACGAGTTTGAGGGGCTACACCTTC.

This clone was observed at least ten times. J is TRBJ1-3 and V is TRBV11-2; 11 nucleotides align to TRBD1. V trimming: 4 bases; J trimming: 2 bases; junction bases outside the gene matches: 7. This CDR3 is 17 amino acids long. Per germline, CDR1 SGHAT and CDR2 FQNNGV. Here the CDR3 reads CASSSRTGGAPGNTIYF. DNA for the CDR3: TGTGCCAGCAGCTCGAGGACAGGGGGCGCCCCTGGAAACACCATATATTTT.

Ten or more counts support this clone. CDR3 loop: CASSPTGTGSNIQYF. The CDR3 coding sequence is TGTGCCAGTAGTCCAACCGGGACAGGGTCCAACATTCAGTACTTC. The chain joins TRBV19 to TRBJ2-4; 9 bases match TRBD1. The germline V gene has CDR1 LNHDA and CDR2 SQIVND (reference sequence). The CDR3 has 15 amino acids. V shed 5 bases and J 7 bases; nucleotides not matched to a gene: 9. Supplemented by reference TRBV19 and TRBJ2-4, the full variable domain reads DGGITQSPKYLFRKEGQNVTLSCEQNLNHDAMYWYRQDPGQGLRLIYYSQIVNDFQKGDIAEGYSVSREKKESFPLTVTSAQKNPTAFYLCASSPTGTGSNIQYFGAGTRLSVL.